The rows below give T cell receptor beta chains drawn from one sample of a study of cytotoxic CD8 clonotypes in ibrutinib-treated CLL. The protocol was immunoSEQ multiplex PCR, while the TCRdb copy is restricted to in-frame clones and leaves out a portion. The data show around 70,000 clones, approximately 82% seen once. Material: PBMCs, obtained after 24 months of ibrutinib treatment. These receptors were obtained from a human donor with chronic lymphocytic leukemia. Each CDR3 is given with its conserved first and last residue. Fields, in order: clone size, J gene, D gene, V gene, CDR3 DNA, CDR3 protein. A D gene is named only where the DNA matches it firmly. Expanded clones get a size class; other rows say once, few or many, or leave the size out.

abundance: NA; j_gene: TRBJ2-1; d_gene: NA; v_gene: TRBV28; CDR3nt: TGTGCCAGCTTACAGGGCGTACTAGGCAATGAGCAGTTCTTC; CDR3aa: CASLQGVLGNEQFF
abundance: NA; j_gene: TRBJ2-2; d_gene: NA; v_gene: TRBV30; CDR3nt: TGTGCCTGGAGTGTAGGGTCGAACACCGGGGAGCTGTTTTTT; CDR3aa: CAWSVGSNTGELFF
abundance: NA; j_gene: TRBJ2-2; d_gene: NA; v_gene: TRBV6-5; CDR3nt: TGTGCCAGCAGCCGGGAAGTCGGGGAGCTGTTTTTT; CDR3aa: CASSREVGELFF
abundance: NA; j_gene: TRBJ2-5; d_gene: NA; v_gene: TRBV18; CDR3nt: TGTGCCAGCTCACCTAGCTTCGGGGAGACCCAGTACTTC; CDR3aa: CASSPSFGETQYF
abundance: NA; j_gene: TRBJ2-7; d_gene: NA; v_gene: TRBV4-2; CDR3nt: TGTGCCAGCAGCCAAGGGACAGCGAGCTCCTACGAGCAGTACTTC; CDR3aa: CASSQGTASSYEQYF
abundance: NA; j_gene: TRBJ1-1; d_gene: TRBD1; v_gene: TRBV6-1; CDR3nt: TGTGCCAGCAGGGGACAGGGGGACTACACTGAAGCTTTCTTT; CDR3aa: CASRGQGDYTEAFF
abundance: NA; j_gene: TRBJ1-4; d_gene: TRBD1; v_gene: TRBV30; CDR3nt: TGTGCCTGGACCAGGGGGCAGGCGGGGGAAAAACTGTTTTTT; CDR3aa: CAWTRGQAGEKLFF
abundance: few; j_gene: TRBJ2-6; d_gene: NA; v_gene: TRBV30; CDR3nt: TGTGCCTGGAGTGGGGGGCCCAGCTCTGGGGCCAACGTCCTGACTTTC; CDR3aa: CAWSGGPSSGANVLTF
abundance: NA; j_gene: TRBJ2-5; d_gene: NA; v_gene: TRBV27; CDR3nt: TGTGCCAGCAGTTCCTATTTTGTAGGAGGGACCCAGTACTTC; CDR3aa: CASSSYFVGGTQYF
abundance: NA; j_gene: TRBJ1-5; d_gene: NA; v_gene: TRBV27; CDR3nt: TGTGCCAGCAGTTTATCAGGGGGGGCAAGCCAGCCCCAGCATTTT; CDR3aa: CASSLSGGASQPQHF
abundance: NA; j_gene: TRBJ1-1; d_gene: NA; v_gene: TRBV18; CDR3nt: TGTGCCAGCAAACAGGGAATGGACACTGAAGCTTTCTTT; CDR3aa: CASKQGMDTEAFF